The source of this TCR beta chain is a study of blood T cell repertoires in COVID-19. Study in general: In each case, the material was cDNA or gDNA derived from T cells, B-cell-depleted T cells, or PBMCs.

This CDR3 has 13 residues. Germline trimming cut 4 bases from V and 6 bases from J; bases unmatched to any gene: 2. Germline values: CDR1 SGHTA, CDR2 FQGTGA. As originally analysed: Estimation of nucleated cell counts relied on the amplification of reference gene primers. Data came from immunoSEQ multiplex PCR; TCRdb stores just in-frame clones and leaves some out. That table gives V, J and clone size, and the DNA gave D and trimming. In the table there are around 300,000 clones, about four fifths of which are singletons. This TCR was recovered from a man aged 30-40 years with active or convalescent COVID-19. The sample taken for sequencing was peripheral blood. The rearrangement links TRBV7-3 to TRBJ2-1, with TRBD1 identical over 8 bases. The CDR3: CASSSDRANEQFF. The CDR3 DNA is TGTGCCAGCAGCTCGGACAGGGCCAATGAGCAGTTCTTC.